Listed here are 15 T cell receptor beta chains from one sample, sequenced in a study of post-analysis software for immune sequencing data. Study results and limitations: TRBV5-6, TRBV5-1 and TRBV20-1 were among roughly 5 TRBV segments more frequent in patients than controls.

These receptors' targets are unknown. TCR beta libraries were prepared from cDNA with unique molecular identifiers. TCRdb recomputed calls from the PCR reads with MiXCR, one row per CDR3 protein. The sample shows approximately 400,000 distinct CDR3 sequences, 30% to 45% of them seen only once. The specimen sequenced was blood. The receptors were sampled from a girl aged 10-17 years with multiple sclerosis.

This clonotype was detected ten times or more. The rearrangement joins TRBV12-3 or TRBV12-4 to TRBJ2-5, with D possibly being TRBD1 (6 bases). V lost 6 bases to trimming and J lost 2 bases, with 13 bases between them. The CDR3 consists of 14 residues. The CDR3 coding sequence is TGTGCCAGCAGCCTAGGGGGTCGGCAAGAGACCCAGTACTTC. Its translation is CASSLGGRQETQYF.

This clonotype showed up just a few times. The chain has TRBV11-2 and TRBJ2-5, with D possibly being TRBD1 or TRBD2 (6 bases each). The CDR3 is 16 residues long. Per the germline V gene, CDR1 is SGHAT and CDR2 is FQNNGV. Trimming cost V 7 bases and J 1 base, with 19 bases left between them. CDR3 in DNA: TGTGCCAGCACAAAAATCAAGGGGGGCCTCCAAGAGACCCAGTACTTC. This encodes CASTKIKGGLQETQYF. The full variable domain, in which reference TRBV11-2 and TRBJ2-5 provide the parts outside the CDR3, is EAGVAQSPRYKIIEKRQSVAFWCNPISGHATLYWYQQILGQGPKLLIQFQNNGVVDDSQLPKDRFSAERLKGVDSTLKIQPAKLEDSAVYLCASTKIKGGLQETQYFGPGTRLLVL.

This clonotype was picked up one time. This chain links TRBV5-1 with TRBJ1-1; 9 nucleotides match TRBD1. Trimming removed 4 bases from V and 3 bases from J; junction bases left unmatched: 10. The CDR3 has 16 residues. The germline V gene has CDR1 SGHRS and CDR2 YFSETQ. CDR3 region: CASSGQGYFGHTEAFF. CDR3 DNA: TGCGCCAGCAGCGGACAGGGGTATTTTGGGCACACTGAAGCTTTCTTT.

This clonotype showed up just a few times. V gene TRBV10-3 combines with J gene TRBJ2-1, with unresolved D. There are 14 residues in the CDR3. CDR1 is ENHRY and CDR2 is SYGVKD in the germline V gene. With 6 bases removed from V and 0 bases from J, the gap between germline ends came to 9 bases. The CDR3 region has the DNA TGTGCCATCAGGGCGCGGAGCTCCTACAATGAGCAGTTCTTC. Translating it yields CAIRARSSYNEQFF.

This clonotype was counted only a few times. This chain uses TRBV12-5 with TRBJ2-5; D tentatively reads TRBD1 or TRBD2 (5 bases each). The germline V and J ends were trimmed by 0 bases and 4 bases, with 12 bases remaining between them. Germline CDR1 is LGHNT and CDR2 is FRNRAP. The CDR3 covers 15 residues. The CDR3 here is CASGLVKGPLETQYF. CDR3 DNA sequence: TGTGCTAGTGGTTTGGTGAAGGGACCGCTAGAGACCCAGTACTTC. The full variable domain, in which reference TRBV12-5 and TRBJ2-5 provide the parts outside the CDR3, is DARVTQTPRHKVTEMGQEVTMRCQPILGHNTVFWYRQTMMQGLELLAYFRNRAPLDDSGMPKDRFSAEMPDATLATLKIQPSEPRDSAVYFCASGLVKGPLETQYFGPGTRLLVL.

CDR3 in DNA: TGCGCCAGCAGCGTAAGACAGCCCGAGGAAGGCTACACCTTC. Protein sequence: CASSVRQPEEGYTF. The chain recombines TRBV5-1 with TRBJ1-2, with D possibly being TRBD1 (5 bases). The germline gives CDR1 SGHRS, CDR2 YFSETQ. The CDR3 has 14 residues. The ends were cut back, 4 bases at V and 8 bases at J, with 18 bases in the middle.

The chain is built from TRBV28 and TRBJ2-7; a weak D match, TRBD1 (6 bases). Germline CDR1 MDHEN, CDR2 SYDVKM. The CDR3 consists of 15 residues. Trimming removed 6 bases from V and 5 bases from J, with 20 bases in between. Here the CDR3 reads CASSQTPSGGHEQYF. The CDR3 region has the DNA TGTGCCAGCAGCCAAACACCGAGTGGGGGCCACGAGCAGTACTTC. Full variable domain (rest looked up from reference TRBV28 and TRBJ2-7): DVKVTQSSRYLVKRTGEKVFLECVQDMDHENMFWYRQDPGLGLRLIYFSYDVKMKEKGDIPEGYSVSREKKERFSLILESASTNQTSMYLCASSQTPSGGHEQYFGPGTRLTVT.

This clonotype was seen ten or more times. J is TRBJ2-1 and V is TRBV27; tentative D call: TRBD1 (5 bases). The germline V gene encodes CDR1 MNHEY and CDR2 SMNVEV (reference sequence). The ends were cut back, 4 bases at V and 4 bases at J, with 11 bases in the middle. This CDR3 region has 14 residues. The CDR3 DNA is TGTGCCAGCAGTTCCCCAGGGCAGTACAATGAGCAGTTCTTC. Translating it yields CASSSPGQYNEQFF.

The chain carries TRBV20-1 and TRBJ2-7, with 7 positions matching TRBD2. This CDR3 is 12 amino acids long. Per germline, CDR1 DFQATT and CDR2 SNEGSKA (reference sequence). The CDR3 DNA follows: TGCAGAGAGCGGCGGGAGTCTTACGAGCAGTACTTC. Protein product: CRERRESYEQYF.

The chain has TRBV11-2 and TRBJ1-4, with a tentative D call TRBD1 (6 bases). CDR1 is SGHAT, CDR2 FQNNGV, per germline. The germline V and J ends were trimmed by 5 bases and 3 bases, with 13 bases remaining between them. The CDR3 consists of 15 residues. This CDR3 reads CASSEQGQANEKLFF. As DNA, the CDR3 is TGTGCCAGCAGCGAACAGGGTCAGGCTAATGAAAAACTGTTTTTT.

This clonotype was seen a few times. V gene TRBV4-3 combines with J gene TRBJ2-6, with TRBD2 matching 7 bases. This CDR3 region has 16 residues. Germline-derived CDR1 and CDR2 are LGHNA and YSLEER. With 0 bases clipped from V and 4 bases from J, the junction kept 3 bases outside the gene matches. CDR3 nucleotides: TGCGCCAGCAGCCAAGATCGCGGGAGAGGGGCCAACGTCCTGACTTTC. It encodes CASSQDRGRGANVLTF.

The V gene is TRBV18, the J gene TRBJ1-2; 11 nucleotides agree with TRBD1. Germline trimming cut 3 bases from V and 7 bases from J; bases unmatched to any gene: 4. From germline, CDR1 is KGHSH and CDR2 LQKENI. The CDR3 sequence is 14 residues long. CDR3 nucleotide sequence: TGTGCCAGCTCACCGGACAGGGGGCTTGGTGGCTACACCTTC. Protein sequence: CASSPDRGLGGYTF.

The sample holds a few counts of this clonotype. This chain uses TRBV5-1 with TRBJ2-3; TRBD2 might be the D (6 bases). With 2 bases removed from V and 2 bases from J, the gap between germline ends came to 9 bases. Germline loops: CDR1 SGHRS, CDR2 YFSETQ. The CDR3 is 14 residues long. CDR3 protein: CASSLLALTDTQYF. In DNA form, the CDR3 reads TGCGCCAGCAGCTTACTAGCCCTCACAGATACGCAGTATTTT.

This clonotype was counted only a few times. The chain links TRBV7-9 to TRBJ2-7; the match to TRBD1 covers 9 bases. The J call may be wrong; the DNA end is better matched by TRBJ2-5. Per the germline V gene, CDR1 is SEHNR and CDR2 is FQNEAQ (reference sequence). The CDR3 runs to 16 residues. This chain's CDR3 is CASSWLSGQGGETQYF. The CDR3 DNA reads TGTGCCAGCAGCTGGCTATCGGGACAGGGAGGAGAGACCCAGTACTTC.

The chain has TRBV20-1 and TRBJ2-4, with D tentatively TRBD1 (5 bases). In germline, CDR1 is DFQATT, CDR2 SNEGSKA (reference sequence). The CDR3 extends over 17 amino acids. Trimming left V 1 base short and J 4 bases short, with 20 bases between. The CDR3 coding sequence is TGCAGTGCTAGAGGCGCTGGACAACCCTTAGCTAAAAACATTCAGTACTTC. Translated, it gives CSARGAGQPLAKNIQYF.